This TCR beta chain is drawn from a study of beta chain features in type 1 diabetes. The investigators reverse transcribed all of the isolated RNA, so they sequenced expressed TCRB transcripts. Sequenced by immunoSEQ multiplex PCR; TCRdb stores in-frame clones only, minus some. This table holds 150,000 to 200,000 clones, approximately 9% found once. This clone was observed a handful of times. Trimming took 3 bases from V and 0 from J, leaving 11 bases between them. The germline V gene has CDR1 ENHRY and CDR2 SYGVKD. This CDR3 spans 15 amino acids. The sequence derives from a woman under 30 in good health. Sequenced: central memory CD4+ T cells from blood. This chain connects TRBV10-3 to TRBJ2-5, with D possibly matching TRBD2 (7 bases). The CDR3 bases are TGTGCCATCAGTGATGGCGGGGGCTACCAAGAGACCCAGTACTTC. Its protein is CAISDGGGYQETQYF.